This TCR beta chain was sequenced during a study of T cell repertoires in cytomegalovirus infection. Note on this clonotype: Its specificity is not known.

Study-level findings and limits: Clonotypes of TCR beta that were HLA-C-restricted and CMV-specific dominated the ex vivo response.

Germline V gene sequence: CDR1 MNHEY, CDR2 SMNVEV (reference sequence). The V end was cut by 0 bases, the J end by 3 bases, with 8 bases between. This CDR3 has 15 residues. In TCRdb, the reads were re-called with MiXCR into one record per CDR3 protein. This sample has around 750,000 distinct CDR3 sequences, with about 30% found just once. This sample comprised cultured CD8+ T cells from PBMCs, obtained from culture after CMV antigen stimulation. The TCR originated in a human donor in good health (CMV status not recorded). Some clones in this sample may be carry-over from other donors' samples. The rearrangement uses TRBV27 and TRBJ1-4, with no clear D. In DNA form, the CDR3 reads TGTGCCAGCAGTTTATCGGTCCGGGCTAATGAAAAACTGTTTTTT. This translates into CASSLSVRANEKLFF.